This T cell receptor (beta chain) was captured by sequencing in a study of cytomegalovirus exposure and HLA in healthy donors. Trimming cost V 8 bases and J 1 base, with 11 bases left between them. CDR3 length: 13 residues. Germline V CDR1 and CDR2: MNHEY, SMNVEV (reference sequence). It was with 60 Vbeta and 13 Jbeta primers that the PCR ran. Only in-frame clones appear in the TCRdb table, and some are missing; sequencing was by immunoSEQ multiplex PCR. The sample includes about 130,000 clones, approximately 61% of them seen just once. The sequenced material came from PBMCs. The TCR sequence derives from a woman between 35 and 50 years old in good health and CMV-seronegative. V usage is TRBV27 and J usage is TRBJ1-1, with TRBD1 as a possible D gene (6 bases). DNA of the CDR3: TGTGCCAGCCAGGACAGCCGGAACACTGAAGCTTTCTTT. This encodes CASQDSRNTEAFF.